Presented here are 12 T cell receptor beta chains from one specimen sequenced in a study of blood T cell repertoires in COVID-19. Profiled with immunoSEQ multiplex PCR; TCRdb holds only in-frame clones, not every one. The sample yields around 72,000 clones, about 91% seen once. The source material was peripheral blood. Source of these receptors: a woman in her seventies with acute or convalescent COVID-19.

This CDR3 is CAWRFQGSNTEAFF. The CDR3 DNA is TGTGCCTGGAGATTCCAGGGATCGAACACTGAAGCTTTCTTT. This chain uses TRBV30 with TRBJ1-1, with D perhaps matching TRBD1 (5 bases). Trimming pared 3 bases from V and 1 base from J, leaving 12 bases between. Germline CDR1 and CDR2: GTSNPN and SVGIG (reference sequence). The CDR3 contains 14 residues.

The chain employs TRBV19 and TRBJ1-2; 9 bases map to TRBD1. Trimming removed 6 bases from V and 9 bases from J; junction bases left unmatched: 14. Germline CDR1 reads LNHDA; CDR2 reads SQIVND (reference sequence). CDR3 length equals 15 residues. The CDR3 is CASRTYRGPVARYTF. CDR3 DNA sequence: TGTGCCAGTAGAACTTACAGGGGGCCTGTCGCCCGCTACACCTTC.

This clone ranks as medium-sized. This chain connects TRBV11-3 to TRBJ2-1; 7 bases match TRBD2. Per the germline V gene, CDR1 is SGHNT and CDR2 is YENEEA. V was pared by 5 bases and J by 5 bases, with 3 bases of the junction left unmatched. There are 13 residues in the CDR3. This chain's CDR3 is CASSPTSDNEQFF. CDR3 nucleotides: TGTGCCAGCAGCCCTACTAGCGACAATGAGCAGTTCTTC. Combining the CDR3 with reference TRBV11-3 and TRBJ2-1 gives the whole variable domain EAGVVQSPRYKIIEKKQPVAFWCNPISGHNTLYWYLQNLGQGPELLIRYENEEAVDDSQLPKDRFSAERLKGVDSTLKIQPAELGDSAVYLCASSPTSDNEQFFGPGTRLTVL.

V gene TRBV28 combines with J gene TRBJ1-3; D may be TRBD1 (6 bases). Trimming removed 6 bases from V and 2 bases from J, with 14 bases in between. Germline loops: CDR1 MDHEN, CDR2 SYDVKM. The CDR3 totals 15 residues. Here the CDR3 DNA reads TGTGCCAGCAGCACCACAGGGAACCCTGGAAACACCATATATTTT. Translation gives CASSTTGNPGNTIYF. The full variable domain, its missing parts supplied by reference TRBV28 and TRBJ1-3, is DVKVTQSSRYLVKRTGEKVFLECVQDMDHENMFWYRQDPGLGLRLIYFSYDVKMKEKGDIPEGYSVSREKKERFSLILESASTNQTSMYLCASSTTGNPGNTIYFGEGSWLTVV.

The chain recombines TRBV5-1 with TRBJ1-1; the match to TRBD1 covers 7 bases. Per germline, CDR1 SGHRS and CDR2 YFSETQ. With V trimmed by 7 bases and J by 7 bases, 16 bases remained unmatched. The CDR3 extends over 15 amino acids. The CDR3 sequence: CASQVSYRGRFEAFF. CDR3 nucleotides: TGCGCCAGCCAAGTCTCCTATAGGGGGCGCTTTGAAGCTTTCTTT.

CDR3 sequence reads: CASSLTGVAETQYF. The CDR3 DNA follows: TGTGCCAGCAGTCTAACAGGGGTCGCGGAGACCCAGTACTTC. The V call is TRBV2, the J call TRBJ2-5; TRBD1 matches 7 bases. The CDR3 covers 14 residues. The junction had 8 bases not matched to a gene; V was cut back by 5 bases and J by 5 bases. The germline CDR1 and CDR2 sequences are SNHLY and FYNNEI.

The rearrangement links TRBV7-2 to TRBJ2-7, with a possible D match to TRBD1 (5 bases). This CDR3 is 14 amino acids long. In germline, CDR1 is SGHTA, CDR2 FQGNSA. V lost 4 bases to trimming and J lost 8 bases, with 18 bases between them. This CDR3 reads CASSSDRTIRKQYF. CDR3 bases: TGTGCCAGCAGCTCCGACAGAACCATACGGAAGCAGTACTTC.

The chain uses TRBV28 and TRBJ1-5, with 12 positions matching TRBD1. CDR3 size: 19 residues. V was clipped by 6 bases and J by 1 base; unmatched bases: 13. Germline CDR1 is MDHEN and CDR2 is SYDVKM. The CDR3 DNA follows: TGTGCCAGCAGCGGGACCGGGACAGGGGGCGTAGGAAGCAATCAGCCCCAGCATTTT. Translation: CASSGTGTGGVGSNQPQHF.

V is TRBV24-1 and J is TRBJ2-3; no clear D. There are 15 residues in the CDR3. V lost 1 base and J 5 bases, leaving 12 bases between the germline ends. Germline CDR1 and CDR2: KGHDR and SFDVKD. This CDR3 reads CATSDFGPVEDTQYF. The CDR3 nucleotides read TGTGCCACCAGTGATTTTGGGCCCGTTGAAGATACGCAGTATTTT.

This sequence joins TRBV7-2 and TRBJ1-2; TRBD1 matches at 8 bases. The CDR3 extends over 13 amino acids. The germline gives CDR1 SGHTA, CDR2 FQGNSA. Unmatched junction bases numbered 11, after V lost 4 bases and J lost 13 bases. CDR3 residues: CASSSGQGQICTF. The CDR3, as DNA: TGTGCCAGCAGCTCTGGACAGGGCCAGATCTGCACCTTC.

This sequence joins TRBV6-2 or TRBV6-3 and TRBJ1-2; 7 nucleotides align to TRBD1. There are 15 residues in the CDR3. Germline lookup yields CDR1 MNHEY and CDR2 SVGEGT. The ends lost 4 bases at V and 6 bases at J; junction bases unmatched: 11. CDR3 DNA sequence: TGTGCCAGCAGTTCCCGGGACAGACACAGGGATGGCTACACCTTC. It yields the protein CASSSRDRHRDGYTF.

This clone was found once. The gene calls are TRBV24-1 and TRBJ1-2; D call uncertain. CDR1 KGHDR and CDR2 SFDVKD come from the germline V gene. This CDR3 is 13 amino acids long. Trimming took 1 base from V and 8 from J, leaving 10 bases between them. CDR3 sequence: CATSDLSAGGYTF. CDR3 nucleotide sequence: TGTGCCACCAGTGATTTAAGCGCTGGGGGCTACACCTTC.